One T cell receptor beta chain is described in this entry. Germline CDR1 and CDR2: MNHNS and SASEGT. The CDR3 spans 16 residues. V lost 5 bases and J lost 0, with 16 bases in between. Everyone who gave samples was a healthy Caucasian. A universal primer binding site was introduced by template switching. The final cDNA contained unique molecular identifiers. In TCRdb, the 5' RACE reads were re-called with MiXCR into one record per CDR3 protein. The sample yields 400,000 to 550,000 distinct CDR3 sequences, roughly an eighth seen once. These data are taken from a study of identical twins. The sample was also linked to a second study, of yellow fever vaccine responses in identical twins. According to that study: Among the twins, the vaccine T cell response reportedly seemed partly convergent and partly personalized.

This receptor was taken from a woman aged 18-29 years in good health. Specimen: CD4+ T cells sorted from blood. This chain uses TRBV6-1 with TRBJ2-5; D may be TRBD2 (5 bases). The CDR3: CASSTLDWYYQETQYF. CDR3 in DNA: TGTGCCAGCAGTACCCTGGACTGGTACTACCAAGAGACCCAGTACTTC.